Below, 22 T cell receptor beta chains from the same sample are listed, as sequenced in a study of CD8+ T cells in alopecia areata. The treatment denotes: oral pan-JAK inhibitor, 5-10 mg twice daily. Sequencing relied on a cDNA template that was reverse transcribed from extracted RNA. Data came from immunoSEQ multiplex PCR; TCRdb stores just in-frame clones and leaves some out. This table has about 190,000 clones, approximately 56% appearing once. The sequencing used CD4+ T cells sorted from blood, collected at week 4, from a patient treated with tofacitinib. These receptors all stem from a human donor with alopecia areata.

The J gene is TRBJ2-5, the V gene TRBV30; tentatively, D is TRBD2 (6 bases). The V end was cut by 3 bases, the J end by 2 bases, with 16 bases between. Looked up from germline, CDR1 is GTSNPN and CDR2 is SVGIG (reference sequence). This CDR3 has 15 amino acids. The CDR3 region is CAWSPRGATQETQYF. CDR3 bases: TGTGCCTGGAGCCCGCGCGGGGCGACTCAAGAGACCCAGTACTTC.

On this clone itself: Other DNA sequences in this sample translate to the same CDR3. V gene TRBV15 combines with J gene TRBJ1-2, with unresolved D. Germline V gene data show CDR1 as LNHNV and CDR2 as YYDKDF (reference sequence). The CDR3 has 14 amino acids. V was clipped by 0 bases and J by 6 bases, with 11 bases between them. In nucleotides, the CDR3 is TGTGCCACCAGCAGAGATCCCAGGACGGATGGCTACACCTTC. This codes for CATSRDPRTDGYTF. Filled out from reference TRBV15 and TRBJ1-2, the complete variable domain reads DAMVIQNPRYQVTQFGKPVTLSCSQTLNHNVMYWYQQKSSQAPKLLFHYYDKDFNNEADTPDNFQSRRPNTSFCFLDIRSPGLGDTAMYLCATSRDPRTDGYTFGSGTRLTVV.

The table lists this clone with a count of one. The DNA for the CDR3 is TGCGCCAGCAGCTTGAGCGGGAGTTCGGGAGATACGCAGTATTTT. Translation: CASSLSGSSGDTQYF. The chain carries TRBV5-1 and TRBJ2-3; 8 bases line up with TRBD2. Germline values: CDR1 SGHRS, CDR2 YFSETQ. The CDR3 loop spans 15 amino acids. The V gene end was trimmed by 1 base and the J gene end by 5 bases; junction bases not matched to a gene: 6.

J is TRBJ2-4 and V is TRBV29-1; no clear D. Germline CDR1 SQVTM, CDR2 ANQGSEA. The CDR3 loop spans 12 amino acids. With 5 bases removed from V and 2 bases from J, the gap between germline ends came to 7 bases. The CDR3 region is CSVRGSKNIQYF. As DNA, the CDR3 is TGCAGCGTTCGTGGTTCCAAAAACATTCAGTACTTC.

The rearrangement links TRBV7-9 to TRBJ2-5; 10 positions agree with TRBD1. This CDR3 has 15 residues. CDR1 and CDR2 (germline): SEHNR, FQNEAQ (reference sequence). Trimming cost V 4 bases and J 4 bases; bases outside gene matches: 6. CDR3 sequence reads: CASSWGQGNGETQYF. As DNA, the CDR3 is TGTGCCAGCAGCTGGGGACAGGGGAACGGAGAGACCCAGTACTTC.

V and J are TRBV19 and TRBJ2-6; perhaps TRBD2 as D (5 bases). V shed 3 bases and J shed 1 base, with 13 bases lying between them. The CDR3 runs to 17 residues. In germline, CDR1 is LNHDA, CDR2 SQIVND (reference sequence). The CDR3 DNA reads TGTGCCAGTAGTATTCGGGGTATGTCGTCTGGGGCCAACGTCCTGACTTTC. It codes for CASSIRGMSSGANVLTF.

The V and J genes are TRBV30 and TRBJ1-3; D gene uncertain. This CDR3 is 14 amino acids long. Deletions cut 0 bases from V and 11 bases from J, with 17 bases between. The germline V gene has CDR1 GTSNPN and CDR2 SVGIG (reference sequence). CDR3 amino acids: CAWSVRSDLPAIYF. The CDR3 nucleotides are TGTGCCTGGAGTGTACGGAGTGATCTGCCTGCCATATATTTT.

In its sample, this clone was seen once. The chain joins TRBV11-2 to TRBJ2-2; the D gene is possibly TRBD2 (6 bases). The CDR3 is 16 residues long. V shed 5 bases and J shed 2 bases, with 15 bases lying between them. Germline values: CDR1 SGHAT, CDR2 FQNNGV. The DNA of the CDR3 is TGTGCCAGCAGCCAAGAGGGGACTCGAAACACCGGGGAGCTGTTTTTT. Translating gives CASSQEGTRNTGELFF.

The chain uses TRBV7-9 and TRBJ2-1, with 11 bases identical to TRBD2. Germline loops: CDR1 SEHNR, CDR2 FQNEAQ (reference sequence). This CDR3 spans 15 amino acids. J gave up 11 bases and V 5 bases, and 11 bases lay outside the gene matches. The DNA for the CDR3 is TGTGCCAGCAGCCCGCAGACTAGCGGGAACGCAAAGCAGTTCTTC. It is translated as CASSPQTSGNAKQFF. Combining the CDR3 with reference TRBV7-9 and TRBJ2-1 gives the whole variable domain DTGVSQNPRHKITKRGQNVTFRCDPISEHNRLYWYRQTLGQGPEFLTYFQNEAQLEKSRLLSDRFSAERPKGSFSTLEIQRTEQGDSAMYLCASSPQTSGNAKQFFGPGTRLTVL.

This chain connects TRBV13 to TRBJ2-2, with 8 bases matching TRBD1. Germline V gene lookup returns CDR1 PRHDT and CDR2 FYEKMQ (reference sequence). The CDR3 totals 14 residues. Trimming at V came to 5 bases and at J to 6 bases, leaving 5 bases not matched to a gene. The CDR3 coding sequence is TGTGCCAGCAGCACCGACAGGGGCGCCGGGGAGCTGTTTTTT. Residues: CASSTDRGAGELFF.

In this sample, this clone turned up a few times. V is TRBV29-1 and J is TRBJ2-3; TRBD1 aligns across 12 bases. Germline loops: CDR1 SQVTM, CDR2 ANQGSEA. This CDR3 has 14 residues. The junction had 4 bases not matched to a gene; V was cut back by 3 bases and J by 6 bases. CDR3 loop: CSVDVGQGADTQYF. As DNA, the CDR3 is TGCAGCGTTGACGTGGGACAGGGGGCGGATACGCAGTATTTT.

This clone has just a few counts. The chain combines TRBV29-1 with TRBJ2-7, with a tentative D call TRBD2 (7 bases). Trimming stripped 7 bases from V and 6 bases from J, with 22 bases between. The V gene's germline CDR1 is SQVTM and CDR2 ANQGSEA. This CDR3 has 14 residues. As DNA, the CDR3 is TGCAGCGCTGGGGAGGGGCAGGGGCGGACCGAGCAGTACTTC. It is translated as CSAGEGQGRTEQYF.

The sample holds a few counts of this clone. V usage is TRBV14 and J usage is TRBJ1-5; no definite D call. CDR3 size: 12 residues. With 1 base removed from V and 15 bases from J, the gap between germline ends came to 13 bases. Germline loops: CDR1 SGHDN, CDR2 FVKESK. CDR3 in DNA: TGTGCCAGCAGCCAAGCAGACACCCTTTTGCATTTT. Residues: CASSQADTLLHF.

The gene calls are TRBV30 and TRBJ1-5; D gene uncertain. This CDR3 has 13 residues. Trimming left V 1 base short and J 4 bases short, with 8 bases between. Germline V gives CDR1 GTSNPN, CDR2 SVGIG (reference sequence). The CDR3 is CAWSAGRNQPQHF. CDR3 DNA sequence: TGTGCCTGGAGTGCGGGTAGGAATCAGCCCCAGCATTTT.

This chain connects TRBV30 to TRBJ2-5; perhaps TRBD2 as D (5 bases). The CDR3 has 14 amino acids. The germline V and J ends were trimmed by 3 bases and 2 bases, with 13 bases remaining between them. Germline lookup yields CDR1 GTSNPN and CDR2 SVGIG (reference sequence). The CDR3 DNA is TGTGCCTGGAGCTGGGGAGCGATTCAAGAGACCCAGTACTTC. Its translation: CAWSWGAIQETQYF.

In this sample, this clone turned up a few times. V and J are TRBV11-2 and TRBJ2-3; TRBD1 matches at 7 bases. The length of the CDR3 is 17 residues. V was pared by 0 bases and J by 2 bases, with 8 bases of the junction left unmatched. The germline CDR1 and CDR2 sequences are SGHAT and FQNNGV. The CDR3 nucleotides are TGTGCCAGCAGCTTAGATCTTAAGGGGACAGTCACAGATACGCAGTATTTT. Its protein is CASSLDLKGTVTDTQYF.

This chain joins TRBV30 and TRBJ2-7; TRBD2 agrees at 8 bases. V shed 4 bases and J 3 bases; nucleotides not matched to a gene: 8. Germline assignment: CDR1 GTSNPN and CDR2 SVGIG (reference sequence). This CDR3 comprises 14 residues. The CDR3: CAWKEGGGLYEQYF. The CDR3 bases are TGTGCCTGGAAGGAGGGCGGGGGGCTCTACGAGCAGTACTTC.

This clone was found once. CDR3 amino acids: CASSRRDTIYF. The DNA of the CDR3 is TGTGCCAGCAGCCGACGGGACACCATATATTTT. V gene TRBV11-2 combines with J gene TRBJ1-3; no definite D call. This CDR3 comprises 11 residues. V dropped 5 bases and J dropped 8 bases, with 7 bases sitting between them. Per germline, CDR1 SGHAT and CDR2 FQNNGV.

This chain connects TRBV28 to TRBJ2-5, with D possibly being TRBD1 or TRBD2 (5 bases each). Trimming cost V 5 bases and J 2 bases, with 12 bases left between them. Germline CDR1 MDHEN, CDR2 SYDVKM. This CDR3 is built from 14 residues. CDR3 nucleotides: TGTGCCAGCAGTCACCGTGGGGGTCAAGAGACCCAGTACTTC. As protein: CASSHRGGQETQYF.

Points on this clone: The sample holds other DNA sequences that translate to the same CDR3. V is TRBV30 and J is TRBJ1-1, with TRBD1 as a possible D gene (5 bases). The V end was cut by 2 bases, the J end by 4 bases, with 8 bases between. From germline, CDR1 is GTSNPN and CDR2 SVGIG (reference sequence). The CDR3 loop spans 12 amino acids. The CDR3 region is CAWSRGRTEAFF. For the CDR3, the DNA is TGTGCCTGGAGTAGGGGCCGCACTGAAGCTTTCTTT.

The chain carries TRBV29-1 and TRBJ2-3, with TRBD1 matching over 8 bases. V shed 7 bases and J 1 base; nucleotides not matched to a gene: 7. Germline V CDR1 and CDR2: SQVTM, ANQGSEA. CDR3 length: 14 amino acids. The CDR3 spells CSDDRGIRTDTQYF. The CDR3 nucleotides are TGCAGCGACGACAGGGGCATCCGCACAGATACGCAGTATTTT.

DNA for the CDR3: TGTGCCAGCAGTGATCTACAGGGGGAAGGCTACACCTTC. Its protein is CASSDLQGEGYTF. J is TRBJ1-2 and V is TRBV25-1, with 8 positions matching TRBD1. The CDR3 consists of 13 residues. From germline, CDR1 is MGHDK and CDR2 SYGVNS. Trimming removed 3 bases from V and 8 bases from J; junction bases left unmatched: 5.